The 2 T cell receptor beta chains below were found in one sample sequenced in a study of blood T cells in healthy people across ages. A second PCR of roughly 7 to 11 cycles used a sample-barcoded 5' primer and a J-beta primer mix. One entry per CDR3 protein, called by TCRdb with MiXCR from the 5' RACE reads. The table includes over 1,300,000 distinct CDR3 sequences, almost 60% detected once. The sequencing input was blood. The receptors derive from a man younger than 35 in good health.

The chain couples TRBV29-1 to TRBJ2-1; no reliable D call. The germline gives CDR1 SQVTM, CDR2 ANQGSEA. This CDR3 spans 11 amino acids. CDR3 DNA: TGCACCGGGCCTATCTACAATGAGCAGTTCTTC. Translating it yields CTGPIYNEQFF.

The rearrangement joins TRBV20-1 to TRBJ2-3; possible D gene TRBD2, 5 bases. Trimming cost V 3 bases and J 3 bases, with 19 bases left between them. This CDR3 contains 16 residues. Germline V CDR1 and CDR2: DFQATT, SNEGSKA (reference sequence). The CDR3: CSARDLGATRTDTQYF. The DNA for the CDR3 is TGCAGTGCTAGGGACCTGGGAGCAACAAGGACAGATACGCAGTATTTT.